Below, 23 T cell receptor beta chains from the same sample are listed, as sequenced in a study of preoperative IRX-2 immunotherapy in early breast cancer. Treatment reported: preoperative locoregional IRX-2 cytokine immunotherapy. Generated by immunoSEQ multiplex PCR, the TCRdb table keeps only in-frame clones and is missing some. The sample consists of more than 35,000 clones, approximately 80% of them appearing once. Sequenced here: tumor tissue, sampled after IRX-2 immunotherapy. The receptors derive from a human donor with breast cancer.

The V call is TRBV6-7, the J call TRBJ2-7; 10 bases align to TRBD1. TRBV6-7 is annotated as an ORF whose role is uncertain. V trimming: 8 bases; J trimming: 7 bases; junction bases outside the gene matches: 5. This CDR3 comprises 12 residues. The CDR3 region has the DNA TGTGCCAGCGGGAGGGACAGGGGTGAGCAGTACTTC. Translated: CASGRDRGEQYF.

V gene TRBV6-8 combines with J gene TRBJ1-5; the D is unclear. CDR3 length: 14 amino acids. Germline loops: CDR1 MNHGY, CDR2 SAAAGT. V lost 7 bases and J lost 4, with 14 bases in between. The CDR3 spells CASIDGGPNQPQHF. CDR3 bases: TGTGCCAGCATCGACGGAGGGCCAAATCAGCCCCAGCATTTT.

The chain combines TRBV18 with TRBJ1-2, with 8 bases identical to TRBD1. CDR3 size: 15 residues. Germline values: CDR1 KGHSH, CDR2 LQKENI. With V trimmed by 3 bases and J by 4 bases, 7 bases remained unmatched. CDR3 nucleotides: TGTGCCAGCTCACCGGCGGGACAGGCGGCCTATGGCTACACCTTC. It yields the protein CASSPAGQAAYGYTF.

This clone turned up a few times. This chain connects TRBV11-3 to TRBJ1-5, with D perhaps matching TRBD1 (5 bases). Germline loops: CDR1 SGHNT, CDR2 YENEEA. V was shortened by 2 bases and J by 3 bases, with 11 bases between the two germline ends. CDR3 length equals 15 residues. CDR3 protein: CASSLKSGTNQPQHF. CDR3 sequence (DNA): TGTGCCAGCAGCTTAAAATCAGGGACCAATCAGCCCCAGCATTTT.

The chain recombines TRBV6-8 with TRBJ1-6; TRBD1 matches 9 bases. V dropped 5 bases and J dropped 9; count of bases not matched to a gene: 14. CDR1 and CDR2 (germline): MNHGY, SAAAGT. The CDR3 loop spans 17 amino acids. The CDR3 nucleotides read TGTGCCAGCAGTCCCCGGGATTGGACAGGGGAGGTTTCACCCCTCCACTTT. It yields the protein CASSPRDWTGEVSPLHF.

The J gene is TRBJ2-1, the V gene TRBV14, with 9 nucleotides matching TRBD2. The CDR3 is 14 residues long. The ends lost 2 bases at V and 6 bases at J; junction bases unmatched: 2. Germline values: CDR1 SGHDN, CDR2 FVKESK. The CDR3 sequence: CASSQSGGSNEQFF. In DNA form, the CDR3 reads TGTGCCAGCAGCCAAAGCGGGGGGTCCAATGAGCAGTTCTTC.

The chain employs TRBV10-2 and TRBJ1-1; unclear D gene. The germline V gene encodes CDR1 WSHSY and CDR2 SAAADI. With 3 bases removed from V and 7 bases from J, the gap between germline ends came to 12 bases. The CDR3 is 13 amino acids. For the CDR3, the DNA is TGCGCCAGCAGTGATGGAGGCTATATTGAAGCTTTCTTT. Its protein product is CASSDGGYIEAFF.

The rearrangement joins TRBV6-4 to TRBJ2-7, with D unresolved. The CDR3 loop spans 11 amino acids. Germline V gives CDR1 MRHNA, CDR2 SNTAGT. Trimming cost V 8 bases and J 1 base, with 6 bases left between them. DNA for the CDR3: TGTGCCAGCGGTTCTTCCTACGAGCAGTACTTC. This sequence encodes CASGSSYEQYF.

The CDR3 bases are TGTGCCAGCAGGGGGCGGGGGGATGAGCAGTTCTTC. This codes for CASRGRGDEQFF. This chain joins TRBV6-8 and TRBJ2-1; 8 bases match TRBD2. Per the germline V gene, CDR1 is MNHGY and CDR2 is SAAAGT. V shed 6 bases and J 8 bases; nucleotides not matched to a gene: 3. CDR3 length equals 12 residues.

This chain connects TRBV28 to TRBJ1-2, with 7 bases fitting TRBD1. Germline loops: CDR1 MDHEN, CDR2 SYDVKM. The CDR3 contains 14 residues. J gave up 4 bases and V 6 bases, and 8 bases lay outside the gene matches. CDR3 in DNA: TGTGCCAGCAGCGCCTTACAGGGGACCTATGGCTACACCTTC. This gives the protein CASSALQGTYGYTF.

V is TRBV19 and J is TRBJ2-1, with 10 bases identical to TRBD1. Trimming at V came to 3 bases and at J to 15 bases, leaving 8 bases not matched to a gene. The CDR3 runs to 13 residues. Germline CDR1 is LNHDA and CDR2 is SQIVND (reference sequence). CDR3 in amino acids: CASSIPGTGVTFF. The CDR3 nucleotides read TGTGCCAGTAGTATCCCCGGGACAGGGGTTACGTTCTTC.

V and J are TRBV28 and TRBJ1-3, with no clear D. The CDR3 runs to 12 residues. The germline V and J ends were trimmed by 6 bases and 3 bases, with 6 bases remaining between them. Germline values: CDR1 MDHEN, CDR2 SYDVKM. DNA of the CDR3: TGTGCCAGCAGGGGAAATGGAAACACCATATATTTT. It is translated as CASRGNGNTIYF.

The genes are TRBV19 and TRBJ1-5; no definite D call. Germline V gene data show CDR1 as LNHDA and CDR2 as SQIVND (reference sequence). The V gene lost 4 bases and the J gene lost 5 bases, with 9 bases spanning the gap. This CDR3 is built from 13 residues. CDR3 loop: CASSKLEDQPQHF. The CDR3 DNA reads TGTGCCAGTAGTAAATTAGAGGATCAGCCCCAGCATTTT.

This clone was seen only once. The V call is TRBV5-1, the J call TRBJ1-1, with D tentatively TRBD1 (5 bases). Trimming left V 4 bases short and J 3 bases short, with 13 bases between. CDR1 SGHRS and CDR2 YFSETQ come from the germline V gene. The CDR3 is 14 residues long. CDR3 sequence (DNA): TGCGCCAGCAGCGTGGGACGGCCTTACACTGAAGCTTTCTTT. This sequence encodes CASSVGRPYTEAFF.

This clone has a handful of counts. The chain employs TRBV11-3 and TRBJ2-7; 9 nucleotides line up with TRBD2. The CDR3 covers 17 residues. V trimming: 1 base; J trimming: 5 bases; junction bases outside the gene matches: 12. CDR1 and CDR2 from the germline V gene are SGHNT and YENEEA. This CDR3 reads CASSLGVWGGRVHEQYF. The CDR3 DNA reads as TGTGCCAGCAGCTTAGGAGTGTGGGGCGGGAGGGTCCACGAGCAGTACTTC.

The V and J genes are TRBV10-2 and TRBJ2-3, with a weak D call TRBD1 (6 bases). V lost 4 bases and J lost 10, with 15 bases in between. CDR1 is WSHSY, CDR2 SAAADI, per germline. The CDR3 spans 13 residues. The CDR3 DNA reads as TGCGCCAGCAGTGTTATTACAGGGATTCCGCAGTATTTT. Translated: CASSVITGIPQYF.

The chain links TRBV12-5 to TRBJ2-1; 7 nucleotides align to TRBD2. V dropped 5 bases and J dropped 4; count of bases not matched to a gene: 17. The V gene's germline CDR1 is LGHNT and CDR2 FRNRAP. The length of the CDR3 is 18 residues. CDR3 bases: TGTGCTAGTGGTGGGGGGACGACCGGGACTACCCCATACAATGAGCAGTTCTTC. This encodes CASGGGTTGTTPYNEQFF.

This sequence joins TRBV6-8 and TRBJ1-6; possibly TRBD1 for D (5 bases). From germline, CDR1 is MNHGY and CDR2 SAAAGT. The CDR3 sequence is 15 residues long. V gave up 6 bases and J gave up 0 bases, with 9 bases separating them. As DNA, the CDR3 is TGTGCCAGCAGCTTTCAGGGCTCCTATAATTCACCCCTCCACTTT. The encoded protein is CASSFQGSYNSPLHF.

The chain links TRBV28 to TRBJ1-5, with unresolved D. V was pared by 6 bases and J by 6 bases, with 15 bases between. The CDR3 extends over 14 amino acids. Per the germline V gene, CDR1 is MDHEN and CDR2 is SYDVKM. The CDR3 region is CASSQPTGAQPQHF. The DNA for the CDR3 is TGTGCCAGCAGCCAACCAACCGGCGCTCAGCCCCAGCATTTT. The whole variable domain, remainder taken from reference TRBV28 and TRBJ1-5, is DVKVTQSSRYLVKRTGEKVFLECVQDMDHENMFWYRQDPGLGLRLIYFSYDVKMKEKGDIPEGYSVSREKKERFSLILESASTNQTSMYLCASSQPTGAQPQHFGDGTRLSIL.

The chain couples TRBV10-2 to TRBJ2-1, with D maybe TRBD2 (6 bases). Trimming removed 4 bases at V and 8 bases at J, with 12 bases between. The length of the CDR3 is 13 residues. From germline, CDR1 is WSHSY and CDR2 SAAADI. CDR3 bases: TGCGCCAGCAGTGGGGGCGGAGGGGATGAGCAGTTCTTC. This gives the protein CASSGGGGDEQFF.

The chain links TRBV7-8 to TRBJ1-4; perhaps TRBD1 as D (6 bases). Deletions cut 6 bases from V and 7 bases from J, with 15 bases between. The germline CDR1 and CDR2 sequences are SGHVS and FQNEAQ. The CDR3 loop spans 14 amino acids. CDR3 region: CASSSLGAREKLFF. Here the CDR3 DNA reads TGTGCCAGCAGTTCCCTGGGGGCGCGTGAAAAACTGTTTTTT.

V gene TRBV15 combines with J gene TRBJ1-1, with 7 positions matching TRBD1. Germline CDR1 reads LNHNV; CDR2 reads YYDKDF (reference sequence). The CDR3 sequence is 16 residues long. Trimming removed 1 base from V and 4 bases from J; junction bases left unmatched: 9. The CDR3 region is CATSRVTGASGTEAFF. CDR3 nucleotide sequence: TGTGCCACCAGCAGAGTTACAGGGGCCTCGGGCACTGAAGCTTTCTTT.

This chain connects TRBV6-1 to TRBJ2-5; no clear D. The CDR3 contains 14 residues. Trimming shortened V by 0 bases and J by 1 base, and 6 bases separated the two germline ends. The germline V gene has CDR1 MNHNS and CDR2 SASEGT. CDR3 nucleotides: TGTGCCAGCAGTGAAGCCCGCAGCCAAGAGACCCAGTACTTC. Protein: CASSEARSQETQYF.